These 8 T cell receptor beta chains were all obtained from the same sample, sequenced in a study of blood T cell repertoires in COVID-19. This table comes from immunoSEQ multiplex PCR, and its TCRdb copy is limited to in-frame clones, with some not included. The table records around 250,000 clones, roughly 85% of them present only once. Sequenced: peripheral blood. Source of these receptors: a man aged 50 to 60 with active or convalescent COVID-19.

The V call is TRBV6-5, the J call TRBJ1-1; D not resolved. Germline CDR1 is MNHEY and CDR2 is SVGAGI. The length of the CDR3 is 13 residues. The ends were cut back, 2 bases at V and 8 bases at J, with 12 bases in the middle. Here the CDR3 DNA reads TGTGCCAGCAGTTACCCAGGCCGAGGGGAAGCTTTCTTT. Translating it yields CASSYPGRGEAFF.

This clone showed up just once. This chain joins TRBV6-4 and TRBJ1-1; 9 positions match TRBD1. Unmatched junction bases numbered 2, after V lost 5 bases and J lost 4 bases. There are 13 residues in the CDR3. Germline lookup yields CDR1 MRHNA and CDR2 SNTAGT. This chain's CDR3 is CASSLDRGTEAFF. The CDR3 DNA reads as TGTGCCAGCAGTTTGGACAGGGGCACTGAAGCTTTCTTT.

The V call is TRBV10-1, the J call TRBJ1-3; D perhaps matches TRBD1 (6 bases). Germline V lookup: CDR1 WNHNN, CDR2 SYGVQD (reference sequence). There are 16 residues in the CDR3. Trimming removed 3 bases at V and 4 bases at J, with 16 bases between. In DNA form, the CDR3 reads TGCGCCAGCAGTGACCCTAGCCCGACAGGAGGAAACACCATATATTTT. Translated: CASSDPSPTGGNTIYF.

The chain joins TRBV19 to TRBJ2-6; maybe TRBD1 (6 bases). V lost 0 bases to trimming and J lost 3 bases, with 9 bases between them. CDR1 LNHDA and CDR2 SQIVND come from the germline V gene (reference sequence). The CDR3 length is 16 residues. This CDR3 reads CASSIDGGGGANVLTF. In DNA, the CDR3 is TGTGCCAGTAGTATAGATGGGGGCGGTGGGGCCAACGTCCTGACTTTC.

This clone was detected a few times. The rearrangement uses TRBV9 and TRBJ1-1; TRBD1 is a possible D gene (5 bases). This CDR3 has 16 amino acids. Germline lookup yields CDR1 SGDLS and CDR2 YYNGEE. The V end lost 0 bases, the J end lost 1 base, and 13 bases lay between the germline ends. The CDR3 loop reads CASSVGWGEKNTEAFF. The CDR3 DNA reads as TGTGCCAGCAGCGTAGGGTGGGGGGAAAAGAACACTGAAGCTTTCTTT.

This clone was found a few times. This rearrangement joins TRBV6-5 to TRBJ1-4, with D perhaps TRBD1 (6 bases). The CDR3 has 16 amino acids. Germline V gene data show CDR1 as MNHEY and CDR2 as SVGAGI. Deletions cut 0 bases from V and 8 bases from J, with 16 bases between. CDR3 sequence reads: CASSYSMTRGHEKLFF. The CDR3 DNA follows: TGTGCCAGCAGTTACTCGATGACCAGGGGCCACGAAAAACTGTTTTTT.

CDR3 loop: CASSRLPGGGDEQFF. The CDR3 coding sequence is TGCGCCAGCAGCCGCCTTCCGGGGGGGGGTGATGAGCAGTTCTTC. The chain joins TRBV4-3 to TRBJ2-1, with TRBD2 matching over 8 bases. Trimming at V came to 4 bases and at J to 8 bases, leaving 10 bases not matched to a gene. Germline V gene data show CDR1 as LGHNA and CDR2 as YSLEER. This CDR3 contains 15 residues.

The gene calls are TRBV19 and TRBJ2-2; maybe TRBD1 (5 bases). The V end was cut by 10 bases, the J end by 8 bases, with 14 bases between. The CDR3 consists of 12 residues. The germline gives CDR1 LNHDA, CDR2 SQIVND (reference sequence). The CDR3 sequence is CATYDSRGELFF. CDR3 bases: TGTGCCACCTACGACAGTCGTGGGGAGCTGTTTTTT. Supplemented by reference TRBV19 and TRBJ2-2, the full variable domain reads DGGITQSPKYLFRKEGQNVTLSCEQNLNHDAMYWYRQDPGQGLRLIYYSQIVNDFQKGDIAEGYSVSREKKESFPLTVTSAQKNPTAFYLCATYDSRGELFFGEGSRLTVL.